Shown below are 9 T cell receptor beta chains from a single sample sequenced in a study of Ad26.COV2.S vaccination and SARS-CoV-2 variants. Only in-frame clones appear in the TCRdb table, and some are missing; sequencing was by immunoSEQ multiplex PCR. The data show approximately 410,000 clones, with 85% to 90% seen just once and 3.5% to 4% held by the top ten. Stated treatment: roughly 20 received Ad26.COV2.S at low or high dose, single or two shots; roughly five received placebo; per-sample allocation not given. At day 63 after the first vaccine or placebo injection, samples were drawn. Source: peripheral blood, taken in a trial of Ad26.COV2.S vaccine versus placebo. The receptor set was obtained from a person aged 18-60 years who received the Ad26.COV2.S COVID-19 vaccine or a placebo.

The CDR3 DNA reads as TGTGCCAGCAGCTTAGCTTCGGCTCGGGACAGGACCCGCTACACCTTC. This gives the protein CASSLASARDRTRYTF. This chain connects TRBV7-9 to TRBJ1-2; 8 bases are a match to TRBD1. The V and J ends lost 0 bases and 9 bases, in that order; junction bases with no gene match: 12. The CDR3 extends over 16 amino acids. In germline, CDR1 is SEHNR, CDR2 FQNEAQ (reference sequence).

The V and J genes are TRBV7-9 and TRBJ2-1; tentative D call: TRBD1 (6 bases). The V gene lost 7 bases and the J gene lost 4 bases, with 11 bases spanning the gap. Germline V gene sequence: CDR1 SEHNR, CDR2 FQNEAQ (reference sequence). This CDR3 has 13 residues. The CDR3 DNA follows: TGTGCCAGCACCGTCACAGGGTACAATGAGCAGTTCTTC. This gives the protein CASTVTGYNEQFF.

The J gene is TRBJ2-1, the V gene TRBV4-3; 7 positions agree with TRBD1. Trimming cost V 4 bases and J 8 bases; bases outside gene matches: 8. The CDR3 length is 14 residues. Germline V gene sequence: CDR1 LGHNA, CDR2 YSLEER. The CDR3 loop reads CASSRITGDDEQFF. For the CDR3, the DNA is TGCGCCAGCAGCCGCATCACAGGGGACGATGAGCAGTTCTTC.

The CDR3 nucleotides read TGTGCCAGCAGCCAAGGAGGGGAGGGCAATCAGCCCCAGCATTTT. Residues: CASSQGGEGNQPQHF. The chain links TRBV4-2 to TRBJ1-5, with D possibly TRBD1 on 5 matching bases. V was cut by 1 base and J by 2 bases, with 9 bases left in between. The CDR3 spans 15 residues. Germline assignment: CDR1 LGHNA and CDR2 YNFKEQ.

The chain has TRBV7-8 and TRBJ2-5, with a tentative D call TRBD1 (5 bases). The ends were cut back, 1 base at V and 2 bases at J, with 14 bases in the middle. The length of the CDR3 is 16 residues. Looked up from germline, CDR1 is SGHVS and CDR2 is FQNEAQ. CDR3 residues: CASSLVPRQGQETQYF. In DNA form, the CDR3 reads TGTGCCAGCAGCTTAGTACCTCGGCAGGGACAAGAGACCCAGTACTTC.

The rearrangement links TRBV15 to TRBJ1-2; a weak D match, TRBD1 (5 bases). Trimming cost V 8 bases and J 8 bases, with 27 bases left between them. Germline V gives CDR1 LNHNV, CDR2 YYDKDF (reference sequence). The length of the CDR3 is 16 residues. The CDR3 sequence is CATLNVEGTKSGGYTF. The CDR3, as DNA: TGTGCCACCCTCAACGTTGAGGGGACGAAATCGGGCGGCTACACCTTC.

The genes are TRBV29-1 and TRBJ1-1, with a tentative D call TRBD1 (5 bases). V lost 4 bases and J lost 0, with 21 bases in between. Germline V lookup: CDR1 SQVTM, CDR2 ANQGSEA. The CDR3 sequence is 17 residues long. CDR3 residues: CSVAKTDRRGMNTEAFF. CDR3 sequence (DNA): TGCAGCGTTGCCAAAACCGACCGGCGGGGCATGAACACTGAAGCTTTCTTT.

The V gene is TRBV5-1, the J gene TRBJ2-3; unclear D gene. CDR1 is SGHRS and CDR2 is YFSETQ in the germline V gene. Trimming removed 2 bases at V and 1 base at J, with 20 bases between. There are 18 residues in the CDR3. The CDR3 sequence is CASSLVPSVTSGTDTQYF. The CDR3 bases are TGCGCCAGCAGCTTAGTACCATCAGTGACCTCGGGCACAGATACGCAGTATTTT.

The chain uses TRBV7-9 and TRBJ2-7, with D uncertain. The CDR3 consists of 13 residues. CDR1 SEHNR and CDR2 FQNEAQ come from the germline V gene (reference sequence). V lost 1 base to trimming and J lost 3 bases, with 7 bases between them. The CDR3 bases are TGTGCCAGCAGCTTAGTTCTAGACTACGAGCAGTACTTC. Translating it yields CASSLVLDYEQYF.